This is a list of T cell receptor beta chains from one sample in a study of shared clonotypes between healthy human individuals. Libraries were prepared by immunoSEQ multiplex PCR; TCRdb keeps only in-frame clonotypes and omits some of them. The table includes approximately 1,000,000 clones, 70% to 80% detected once. Material: memory CD4+ T cells from PBMCs. These receptors were collected from a man aged 18 to 29 in good health. Some clones in this sample may be carry-over from other donors' samples. Each CDR3 is given without its conserved first and last residue. Some rows mark clone size as missing; the rest say once, few, many or name a class of expanded clone.

cdr3_aa v_call clone_size
ASTPLGGVNYGYT TRBV9 .
ASSYTSDSNQPQH TRBV6-6 .
ASSHVVESGLALTSTQY TRBV4-1 .
SASSYTQY TRBV20-1 .
AISRGQGGDTQY TRBV10-3 .
ASSGNSGGQELF TRBV9 .
ASSRRQGDYNEQF TRBV5-4 .
ASRSGRSHEQY TRBV11-2 .
AIRDTQNTEAF TRBV10-3 few
ASSQLGAKGNEQF TRBV16 .
ASSYQYEQY TRBV7-2 .
ASSWYTGQGRGQY TRBV5-1 .
ASSLALAGSDTQY TRBV5-1 many
ASSLVGGVGYGYT TRBV7-2 .
ASRFRLLNRNTIY TRBV2 .
ASSSNFKAYNEQF TRBV5-6 few
ASSFGLAGAVEQF TRBV5-6 .
SAAEEYGYT TRBV20-1 once
ASSLVGQGREKLF TRBV5-5 .
ASSLVGGYQETQY TRBV7-9 .
ASSNGPRNEQF TRBV18 once
AIGGTGAQKLF TRBV10-3 .
ASSRSDGTCQPQH TRBV23-1 .
ASSDKQASNQPQH TRBV10-2 .
ASSPASIAGAGYEQY TRBV4-3 once
AWSGPYGYT TRBV30 .
ASNTVGGTNEKLF TRBV2 .
ASSLGTSANYGYT TRBV9 .
ASSVGTGGGNEQF TRBV5-1 .
ASSFWTRGTREQF TRBV5-4 .
SALSDEKLF TRBV20-1 .
AWSRKDRGSYEQY TRBV30 few
ASSEAPESGELF TRBV6-1 .
ASRQGVSNQPQH TRBV2 .
ASSPGGREGDTQY TRBV5-1 few
ASSFEQPFYGYT TRBV28 .
AWSPDYSYEQY TRBV30 .